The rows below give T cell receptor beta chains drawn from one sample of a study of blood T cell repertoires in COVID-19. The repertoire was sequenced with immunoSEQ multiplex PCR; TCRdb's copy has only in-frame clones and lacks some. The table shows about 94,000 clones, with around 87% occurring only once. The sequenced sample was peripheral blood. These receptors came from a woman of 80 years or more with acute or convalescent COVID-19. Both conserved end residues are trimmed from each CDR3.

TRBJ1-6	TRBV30	AWSARTGSSYNSPLH
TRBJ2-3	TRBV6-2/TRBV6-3	ASGRIRLGTDTQY
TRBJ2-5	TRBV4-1	ASSPGSGPQETQY
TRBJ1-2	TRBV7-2	ASSLVFNYGYT
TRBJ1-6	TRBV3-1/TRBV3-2	ASSQGDWSPLH
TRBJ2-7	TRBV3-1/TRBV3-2	ASSQDRGGYEQY
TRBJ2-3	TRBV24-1	ATSQTGGGTDTQY
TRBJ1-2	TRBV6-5	ASSLQGARGYT
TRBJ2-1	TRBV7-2	ASSWEVEQF
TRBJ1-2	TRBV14	ASSQGQDWGYT
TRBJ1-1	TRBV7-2	ASSDTGGDVGAF
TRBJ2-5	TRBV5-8	ASSLRGQVKETQY
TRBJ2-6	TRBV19	ASSPRITGGYSGANVLT
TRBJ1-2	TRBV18	ASSPFSGGDGYT
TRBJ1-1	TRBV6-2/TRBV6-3	ASSYLIQGARNTEAF
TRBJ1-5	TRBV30	AWSVGGRQPQH
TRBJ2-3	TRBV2	ASKPEADTQY
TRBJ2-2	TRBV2	ASRGESPGELF
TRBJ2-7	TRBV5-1	ASSLGQSSYEQY
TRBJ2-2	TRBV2	ASRGDRISRTGELF
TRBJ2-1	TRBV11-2	ASSYLAGGVSSYNEQF
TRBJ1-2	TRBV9	ASSVGVDGGYT
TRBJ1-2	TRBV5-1	ASSSGQVEYGYT
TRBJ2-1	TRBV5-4	ASSPRNLAGVDEQF
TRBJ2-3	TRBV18	ASSPTSGINPSTDTQY
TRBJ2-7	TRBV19	ASSRTGTDSYEQY
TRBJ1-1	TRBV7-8	ASSLVRNRNTEAF
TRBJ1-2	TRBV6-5	ASSPQGASGYT
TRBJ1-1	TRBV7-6	ASSPPGGAAF
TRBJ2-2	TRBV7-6	ASSLASRLAGASGELF
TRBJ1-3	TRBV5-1	ASSLGGQGNGNTIY
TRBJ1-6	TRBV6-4	ASREGGNSPLH
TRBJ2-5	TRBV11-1	ASSYRESQY
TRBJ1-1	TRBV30	AWNPKNGGIAF
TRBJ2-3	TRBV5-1	ASSRLGDNTQY
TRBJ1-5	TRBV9	ASSVGQGDQPQH
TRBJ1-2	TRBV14	ASSGPGQGYYGYT
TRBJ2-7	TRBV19	ASSIQGAYEQY
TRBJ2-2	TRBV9	ASRRGLAGNTGELF
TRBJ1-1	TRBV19	ASFDRVMNTEAF
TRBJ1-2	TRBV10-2	ASSPGQGFGYT
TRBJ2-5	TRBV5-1	ASRRDSLQETQY
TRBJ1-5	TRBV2	ASSGPGSNQPQH
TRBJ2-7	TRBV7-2	ASSLGGQGGYEQY
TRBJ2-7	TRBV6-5	ASEENLFFPLLY
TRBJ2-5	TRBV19	ASSLWTGGFGGTQY
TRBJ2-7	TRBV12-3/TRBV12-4	ASSLDSFYEQY
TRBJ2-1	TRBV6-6	ASKGTSGGSEQF
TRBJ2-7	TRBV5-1	ASTGTSSYEQY
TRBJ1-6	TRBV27	ASSLWGPTSPLH
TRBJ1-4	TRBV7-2	ASSSRQGFNEKLF
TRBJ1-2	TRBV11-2	ASSLAQGAGGYGYT
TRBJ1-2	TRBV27	ASRTTAGRHRVT
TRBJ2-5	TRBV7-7	ASSSTSGVQETQY
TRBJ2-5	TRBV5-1	ASSTGTLETQY
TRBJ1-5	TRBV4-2	ASSQVSGPGANQPQH
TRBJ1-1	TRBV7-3	ASSSQGGAGNTEAF